What follows describes a single TCR beta chain. This entry is derived from a study of blood T cell repertoires in COVID-19. Germline-derived CDR1 and CDR2 are SGHTA and FQGNSA. The trim removed 6 bases at V and 3 bases at J, leaving 7 bases unmatched. The CDR3 spans 15 residues. Generated by immunoSEQ multiplex PCR, the TCRdb table keeps only in-frame clones and is missing some. The sample carries 70,000 or so clones, around three quarters recorded once. The specimen was peripheral blood. The sequence was obtained from a human donor in a cohort sampled during active COVID-19. The rearrangement uses TRBV7-2 and TRBJ2-1; TRBD2 agrees at 8 bases. Here the CDR3 DNA reads TGTGCCAGCAGTTCCAGCGGGGGCGGCTACAATGAGCAGTTCTTC. Translation gives CASSSSGGGYNEQFF.